One sample yielded the 27 T cell receptor beta chains listed below, sequenced in a study of blood T cell repertoires in COVID-19. The table came from immunoSEQ multiplex PCR; TCRdb's copy has only in-frame clones and leaves some out. This sample has about 250,000 clones, with approximately 88% found just once. The sample taken for sequencing was peripheral blood. Every receptor here comes from a woman in her 40s who had recovered from COVID-19.

Only one count was recorded for this clone. V usage is TRBV9 and J usage is TRBJ2-3; 11 bases agree with TRBD2. The germline V gene encodes CDR1 SGDLS and CDR2 YYNGEE. Trimming cost V 4 bases and J 4 bases; bases outside gene matches: 14. This CDR3 spans 18 amino acids. CDR3 in DNA: TGTGCCAGCAGCCCAAACTCGCAACTAGCGGGAGTTGCAGATACGCAGTATTTT. Amino acid sequence: CASSPNSQLAGVADTQYF.

The rearrangement joins TRBV10-2 to TRBJ2-5; D possibly corresponds to TRBD1 (5 bases). Germline V lookup: CDR1 WSHSY, CDR2 SAAADI. The V gene lost 0 bases and the J gene lost 9 bases, with 20 bases spanning the gap. CDR3 length: 16 amino acids. The CDR3 sequence is CASSESQGTSQGSQYF. The CDR3 DNA reads as TGCGCCAGCAGTGAGTCTCAAGGCACAAGTCAGGGTTCCCAGTACTTC.

This sequence joins TRBV30 and TRBJ2-2; D unclear. The CDR3 contains 12 residues. CDR1 and CDR2 (germline): GTSNPN, SVGIG (reference sequence). V dropped 1 base and J dropped 7 bases, with 7 bases sitting between them. This CDR3 reads CAWSGLSGELFF. CDR3 bases: TGTGCCTGGAGTGGTCTTAGCGGGGAGCTGTTTTTT.

The chain couples TRBV7-6 to TRBJ2-5; D is unresolved. This CDR3 has 13 residues. Germline-derived CDR1 and CDR2 are SGHVS and FNYEAQ. V gave up 1 base and J gave up 1 base, with 4 bases separating them. The CDR3 protein is CASSLGGQETQYF. DNA for the CDR3: TGTGCCAGCAGCTTAGGCGGCCAAGAGACCCAGTACTTC. Combining the CDR3 with reference TRBV7-6 and TRBJ2-5 gives the whole variable domain GAGVSQSPRYKVTKRGQDVALRCDPISGHVSLYWYRQALGQGPEFLTYFNYEAQQDKSGLPNDRFSAERPEGSISTLTIQRTEQRDSAMYRCASSLGGQETQYFGPGTRLLVL.

The chain uses TRBV19 and TRBJ2-3, with 15 nucleotides matching TRBD2. The CDR3 is made up of 18 amino acids. Germline V gives CDR1 LNHDA, CDR2 SQIVND (reference sequence). The V gene end was trimmed by 0 bases and the J gene end by 8 bases; junction bases not matched to a gene: 9. CDR3 nucleotides: TGTGCCAGTAGTATAGATCCACCGGGACTAGCGGGAGGAGGTACGCAGTATTTT. Amino acid sequence: CASSIDPPGLAGGGTQYF.

The genes are TRBV11-2 and TRBJ2-7; the match to TRBD2 covers 7 bases. After removal of 2 bases from V and 2 bases from J, the junction contained 6 bases not matched to a gene. Germline lookup yields CDR1 SGHAT and CDR2 FQNNGV. The CDR3 contains 15 residues. The CDR3: CASSLNHGLAYEQYF. The CDR3 region has the DNA TGTGCCAGCAGCTTAAATCACGGACTAGCCTACGAGCAGTACTTC. Full variable domain (outside the CDR3, taken from reference TRBV11-2 and TRBJ2-7): EAGVAQSPRYKIIEKRQSVAFWCNPISGHATLYWYQQILGQGPKLLIQFQNNGVVDDSQLPKDRFSAERLKGVDSTLKIQPAKLEDSAVYLCASSLNHGLAYEQYFGPGTRLTVT.

This clone has only one observation. This chain links TRBV7-9 with TRBJ2-7; unclear D gene. V lost 2 bases and J 5 bases, leaving 16 bases between the germline ends. Germline loops: CDR1 SEHNR, CDR2 FQNEAQ (reference sequence). The CDR3 length is 15 residues. DNA of the CDR3: TGTGCCAGCAGCTTAAACGCCATGGGCGTGCACGAGCAGTACTTC. Translating it yields CASSLNAMGVHEQYF.

The rearrangement joins TRBV7-9 to TRBJ2-1; D gene uncertain. Germline lookup yields CDR1 SEHNR and CDR2 FQNEAQ (reference sequence). This CDR3 has 12 amino acids. Trimming took 4 bases from V and 7 from J, leaving 8 bases between them. The CDR3 loop is CASSYPPNEQFF. In nucleotides, the CDR3 is TGTGCCAGCAGCTATCCCCCGAATGAGCAGTTCTTC.

V and J are TRBV30 and TRBJ1-2, with D possibly TRBD1 on 5 matching bases. CDR3 length equals 16 residues. V was shortened by 4 bases and J by 4 bases, with 22 bases between the two germline ends. CDR1 GTSNPN and CDR2 SVGIG come from the germline V gene (reference sequence). In DNA form, the CDR3 reads TGTGCCTGGACCATGGGGGAGGTTTCCCATCTCTATGGCTACACCTTC. This sequence encodes CAWTMGEVSHLYGYTF. Combining the CDR3 with reference TRBV30 and TRBJ1-2 gives the whole variable domain SQTIHQWPATLVQPVGSPLSLECTVEGTSNPNLYWYRQAAGRGLQLLFYSVGIGQISSEVPQNLSASRPQDRQFILSSKKLLLSDSGFYLCAWTMGEVSHLYGYTFGSGTRLTVV.

The rearrangement links TRBV11-3 to TRBJ2-7; D might be TRBD1 (5 bases). Germline CDR1 reads SGHNT; CDR2 reads YENEEA. Trimming pared 5 bases from V and 6 bases from J, leaving 8 bases between. This CDR3 comprises 11 residues. For the CDR3, the DNA is TGTGCCAGCAGCAGGGGTATCGAGCAGTACTTC. It is translated as CASSRGIEQYF. The full variable domain, its missing parts supplied by reference TRBV11-3 and TRBJ2-7, is EAGVVQSPRYKIIEKKQPVAFWCNPISGHNTLYWYLQNLGQGPELLIRYENEEAVDDSQLPKDRFSAERLKGVDSTLKIQPAELGDSAVYLCASSRGIEQYFGPGTRLTVT.

The chain has TRBV4-1 and TRBJ1-4, with TRBD1 matching 11 bases. This CDR3 has 17 amino acids. V dropped 4 bases and J dropped 2; count of bases not matched to a gene: 6. Germline V CDR1 and CDR2: MGHRA, YSYEKL. CDR3 protein: CASSPRDRGLTNEKLFF. CDR3 DNA: TGCGCCAGCAGCCCCCGGGACAGGGGGTTGACTAATGAAAAACTGTTTTTT.

The chain has TRBV5-5 and TRBJ2-2, with 8 bases identical to TRBD2. This CDR3 comprises 15 residues. Trimming cost V 7 bases and J 4 bases; bases outside gene matches: 9. Looked up from germline, CDR1 is SGHKS and CDR2 is YYEKEE (reference sequence). The CDR3 loop is CASLSGSRGTGELFF. The CDR3 DNA is TGTGCCAGCCTAAGCGGGAGTAGGGGCACCGGGGAGCTGTTTTTT.

J is TRBJ1-2 and V is TRBV27; D is unresolved. CDR1 and CDR2 from the germline V gene are MNHEY and SMNVEV (reference sequence). Trimming removed 0 bases from V and 5 bases from J, with 10 bases in between. The CDR3 sequence is 14 residues long. Written as DNA, the CDR3 is TGTGCCAGCAGTTTATCCAGCGCGCAGTATGGCTACACCTTC. Residues: CASSLSSAQYGYTF.

The gene calls are TRBV12-3 or TRBV12-4 and TRBJ2-1; 11 bases are shared with TRBD2. The CDR3 totals 13 residues. The V and J ends lost 11 bases and 8 bases, in that order; junction bases with no gene match: 8. CDR3 bases: TGTGCCGTAGGGACTAGCGGACGCTATGAGCAGTTCTTC. The encoded protein is CAVGTSGRYEQFF.

This clone was recorded only once. The chain uses TRBV2 and TRBJ1-4; D gene uncertain. Trimming stripped 7 bases from V and 0 bases from J, with 9 bases between. This CDR3 comprises 14 residues. Germline assignment: CDR1 SNHLY and CDR2 FYNNEI. The CDR3 region has the DNA TGTGCCAGCAAGCGTAGTGCAACTAATGAAAAACTGTTTTTT. It specifies CASKRSATNEKLFF.

The rearrangement joins TRBV2 to TRBJ2-2, with 7 bases that match TRBD1. Trimming removed 6 bases from V and 0 bases from J; junction bases left unmatched: 10. This CDR3 is 17 amino acids long. CDR1 is SNHLY, CDR2 FYNNEI, per germline. This CDR3 is CASSARYDRANTGELFF. CDR3 nucleotide sequence: TGTGCCAGCAGCGCCCGTTATGACAGGGCGAACACCGGGGAGCTGTTTTTT.

The chain joins TRBV27 to TRBJ2-7; no definite D call. Germline V lookup: CDR1 MNHEY, CDR2 SMNVEV (reference sequence). This CDR3 region has 13 residues. Trimming cost V 3 bases and J 0 bases, with 6 bases left between them. CDR3 DNA: TGTGCCAGCAGTTTGACTGCCTCCTACGAGCAGTACTTC. Translating it yields CASSLTASYEQYF.

V is TRBV10-3 and J is TRBJ2-2; the match to TRBD2 covers 8 bases. The CDR3 is 16 amino acids. V lost 10 bases to trimming and J lost 0 bases; unmatched junction nucleotides: 10. Germline loops: CDR1 ENHRY, CDR2 SYGVKD. This CDR3 is CATRPGGQPNTGELFF. The CDR3 region has the DNA TGTGCCACCCGACCGGGGGGGCAGCCGAACACCGGGGAGCTGTTTTTT.

This chain links TRBV19 with TRBJ2-7; TRBD1 agrees at 9 bases. The CDR3 contains 15 residues. Germline CDR1 reads LNHDA; CDR2 reads SQIVND (reference sequence). J was trimmed by 5 bases and V by 4 bases; bases with no gene match: 9. The CDR3 DNA reads TGTGCCAGTAGTAGGTTCGGACAGGGGTCGGACGAGCAGTACTTC. This sequence encodes CASSRFGQGSDEQYF.

The gene calls are TRBV6-5 and TRBJ2-3; TRBD2 matches 8 bases. Germline-derived CDR1 and CDR2 are MNHEY and SVGAGI. CDR3 length: 14 amino acids. Losses at the gene ends were 0 bases for V and 13 bases for J; bases not matched to a gene: 9. In nucleotides, the CDR3 is TGTGCCAGCAGTTACTCGGAGTTGCGGGAGGTCGAGTATTTT. Translation: CASSYSELREVEYF.

The V call is TRBV3-1 (or the pseudogene TRBV3-2), the J call TRBJ1-3, with TRBD1 identical over 10 bases. The ends lost 1 base at V and 4 bases at J; junction bases unmatched: 4. The CDR3 is 16 residues long. Germline CDR1 and CDR2: LGHDT and YNNKEL (reference sequence). The DNA of the CDR3 is TGTGCCAGCAGCCAAGTGTCGGGACAGGGGGGAAACACCATATATTTT. This codes for CASSQVSGQGGNTIYF.

The chain uses TRBV6-5 and TRBJ2-5; TRBD1 agrees at 9 bases. This CDR3 has 13 amino acids. The germline gives CDR1 MNHEY, CDR2 SVGAGI. Trimming took 6 bases from V and 7 from J; bases not matched to a gene: 6. The CDR3 region is CASSPGQGATQYF. CDR3 bases: TGTGCCAGCAGCCCGGGACAGGGAGCGACCCAGTACTTC.

The chain is built from TRBV28 and TRBJ1-1; D not resolved. Germline CDR1 reads MDHEN; CDR2 reads SYDVKM. The CDR3 extends over 13 amino acids. Trimming removed 9 bases from V and 5 bases from J, with 16 bases in between. CDR3 nucleotides: TGTGCCAGTACCTGGTCGGGAAGGACTGAAGCTTTCTTT. Amino acids: CASTWSGRTEAFF.

CDR3 nucleotides: TGTGCCAGCAGCGTAGGTCCAGGGTCAAACAAAAACATTCAGTACTTC. Translation gives CASSVGPGSNKNIQYF. The gene calls are TRBV9 and TRBJ2-4, with D possibly matching TRBD1 (5 bases). The CDR3 consists of 16 residues. The V and J ends lost 0 bases and 3 bases respectively, with 13 bases between them. Germline V gene sequence: CDR1 SGDLS, CDR2 YYNGEE.

The V and J genes are TRBV19 and TRBJ2-3, with 9 bases that match TRBD2. Trimming took 5 bases from V and 6 from J; bases not matched to a gene: 12. The CDR3 runs to 16 residues. CDR1 and CDR2 from the germline V gene are LNHDA and SQIVND (reference sequence). CDR3 region: CASSEGSSGILDTQYF. Here the CDR3 DNA reads TGTGCCAGTAGTGAGGGGTCTAGCGGGATCCTTGATACGCAGTATTTT.

The V and J genes are TRBV9 and TRBJ2-1, with TRBD1 identical over 7 bases. V lost 3 bases to trimming and J lost 7 bases; unmatched junction nucleotides: 13. The CDR3 has 16 amino acids. The germline gives CDR1 SGDLS, CDR2 YYNGEE. CDR3 DNA sequence: TGTGCCAGCAGCGCGACAGGGTTAAGGGGTCGGAATGAGCAGTTCTTC. Protein product: CASSATGLRGRNEQFF.

The chain uses TRBV5-1 and TRBJ1-1; no clear D gene. Germline lookup yields CDR1 SGHRS and CDR2 YFSETQ. Trimming left V 4 bases short and J 2 bases short, with 12 bases between. CDR3 length: 14 residues. The CDR3: CASSPTEINTEAFF. The CDR3 DNA reads TGCGCCAGCAGCCCAACAGAGATTAACACTGAAGCTTTCTTT. The full variable domain, completed using reference TRBV5-1 and TRBJ1-1, is KAGVTQTPRYLIKTRGQQVTLSCSPISGHRSVSWYQQTPGQGLQFLFEYFSETQRNKGNFPGRFSGRQFSNSRSEMNVSTLELGDSALYLCASSPTEINTEAFFGQGTRLTVV.